This TCR beta chain was captured by sequencing in a study of OX40 agonist ivuxolimab in advanced cancers. Concerning this clone itself: The antigen is unknown.

Generated by immunoSEQ multiplex PCR, the TCRdb table keeps only in-frame clones and is missing some. The repertoire has around 80,000 clones, more than 70% of them found once; the top ten carry approximately 2.3%. Germline loops: CDR1 MGHDK, CDR2 SYGVNS. The CDR3 contains 13 residues. Trimming cost V 3 bases and J 1 base, with 6 bases left between them. Study-level findings and limits: Among some nonresponders, normalized T-cell clonal expansion was also low. CD4+ and CD8+ blood T cells expanded clonally by week 6 at 0.1 to 3.0 mg/kg.

A history of autoimmune disease or systemic immunosuppression excluded patients. Samples were taken at baseline and on day 1 of cycles 4 and 7. V usage is TRBV25-1 and J usage is TRBJ1-1; D is uncertain. Sequencing used CD4+ or CD8+ T cells sorted from blood, obtained in a trial of the OX40 agonist ivuxolimab. The clonotype comes from an adult with an advanced solid tumor such as melanoma, head and neck, liver or kidney cancer. The CDR3 DNA reads as TGTGCCAGCAGTGACACAAGGAACACTGAAGCTTTCTTT. Encoded protein: CASSDTRNTEAFF.